This T cell receptor beta chain derives from a study of cytomegalovirus exposure and HLA in healthy donors. Study outcomes and limitations: Specificity for CMV antigens was confirmed in vitro for a few of the CMV-associated chains. An analysis that was carried out later associated 16,951 TCR beta sequences with HLA alleles at 0.05 false discovery rate.

This clone was observed a handful of times. What it recognizes is unknown. Amplification used 60 Vbeta primers and 13 Jbeta primers. In the original processing: Approximately 78 million unique TCR beta chains, approximately 11 million of them shared, were counted by a later analysis. Profiling relied on immunoSEQ multiplex PCR, and the TCRdb table lists in-frame clones only, not all of them. That table furnishes V, J and clone size, whereas the DNA furnished D and trimming. The table includes around 150,000 clones, nearly 80% detected once. Trimming shortened V by 4 bases and J by 3 bases, and 13 bases separated the two germline ends. The CDR3 runs 13 residues. CDR1 and CDR2 from the germline V gene are GTSNPN and SVGIG (reference sequence).

The receptor was derived from a woman aged 50 to 65 in good health and CMV-seropositive. The genes are TRBV30 and TRBJ2-7; no reliable D call. Input material: PBMCs. The CDR3 loop is CAWTNVRSYEQYF. The CDR3 DNA reads TGTGCCTGGACCAACGTAAGGAGCTACGAGCAGTACTTC.